A selection of T cell receptor beta chains follows, all from one sample in a study of T cells after yellow fever vaccination. TCRdb re-derived calls from the 5' RACE reads in MiXCR, one entry per CDR3 protein. This repertoire shows hundreds of thousands of distinct CDR3 sequences, 8.7% found once; its top ten account for approximately 3.3%. The sequences come from CD4+ T cells sorted from PBMCs, collected 5 days after the yellow fever booster vaccination. These receptor sequences come from a man younger than 30 who received the YFV17D yellow fever vaccine. CDR3s include the opening cysteine and the closing phenylalanine or tryptophan. D genes are given only for firm matches. Rows may omit the clone size; those that give it use once, few, many or a size class.

>TRBV5-5|TRBJ2-3|TRBD1|many
CAKWTGITDTQYF
TGTGCCAAATGGACAGGGATCACAGATACGCAGTATTTT
>TRBV6-2/TRBV6-3|TRBJ1-1|.|.
CASSSFQTGKPEAFF
TGTGCCAGCAGTTCCTTCCAGACGGGGAAACCCGAAGCTTTCTTT
>TRBV18|TRBJ1-2|.|.
CASSPGSGGYTF
TGTGCCAGCTCACCAGGCAGCGGTGGCTACACCTTC
>TRBV7-9|TRBJ2-3|TRBD2|few
CASSLRLAGGLDTQYF
TGTGCCAGCAGCCTCCGACTAGCGGGGGGCCTAGATACGCAGTATTTT
>TRBV7-2|TRBJ1-5|.|few
CASSGGLFNQPQHF
TGTGCCAGCAGCGGAGGACTCTTCAATCAGCCCCAGCATTTT
>TRBV2|TRBJ1-5|.|.
CASSEGQYSNQPQHF
TGTGCCAGCAGTGAAGGCCAGTATAGCAATCAGCCCCAGCATTTT
>TRBV7-2|TRBJ2-3|TRBD2|few
CASSYAAGGLDTQYF
TGTGCCAGCAGCTATGCAGCGGGGGGGCTGGATACGCAGTATTTT
>TRBV19|TRBJ1-1|.|few
CASVDWGDTEAFF
TGTGCCAGTGTTGACTGGGGAGACACTGAAGCTTTCTTT
>TRBV20-1|TRBJ2-1|TRBD1|.
CSARGTGKVTYNEQFF
TGCAGTGCTAGAGGGACAGGGAAGGTGACCTACAATGAGCAGTTCTTC
>TRBV5-1|TRBJ2-1|TRBD2|few
CASSDPGGGNEQFF
TGCGCCAGCAGCGACCCGGGAGGTGGTAATGAGCAGTTCTTC
>TRBV5-1|TRBJ2-7|.|.
CAGKEGMGGDEQYF
TGCGCCGGTAAGGAGGGTATGGGTGGCGACGAGCAGTACTTC
>TRBV6-2/TRBV6-3|TRBJ1-1|.|.
CASSQDGYTEAFF
TGTGCCAGCAGCCAGGACGGATACACTGAAGCTTTCTTT
>TRBV11-2|TRBJ1-2|.|few
CASSPNSGVDGYTF
TGTGCCAGCAGCCCAAACTCAGGGGTGGATGGCTACACCTTC
>TRBV25-1|TRBJ2-3|.|.
CASHPGRAPSTDTQYF
TGTGCCAGCCACCCCGGTAGGGCCCCAAGCACAGATACGCAGTATTTT
>TRBV18|TRBJ2-3|.|few
CASSPARTDTQYF
TGTGCCAGCTCACCGGCTCGAACAGATACGCAGTATTTT
>TRBV6-2/TRBV6-3|TRBJ2-6|TRBD2|.
CASSYSLAGYSGANVLTF
TGTGCCAGCAGTTACTCCCTAGCGGGGTACTCTGGGGCCAACGTCCTGACTTTC
>TRBV3-1|TRBJ2-3|.|many
CASREQYF
TGTGCCAGCAGGGAGCAGTATTTT
>TRBV20-1|TRBJ1-3|.|few
CSARRGFGNTIYF
TGCAGTGCTAGACGGGGGTTTGGAAACACCATATATTTT
>TRBV2|TRBJ1-3|.|many
CASSEGSGNTIYF
TGTGCCAGCAGTGAAGGCTCTGGAAACACCATATATTTT
>TRBV20-1|TRBJ2-1|.|.
CSARSGRVDEQFF
TGCAGTGCTAGATCGGGCAGGGTGGATGAGCAGTTCTTC
>TRBV5-5|TRBJ1-2|.|.
CASSLYFQEGRDGYTF
TGTGCCAGCAGCTTGTATTTTCAGGAAGGGAGGGATGGCTACACCTTC
>TRBV7-9|TRBJ1-2|.|.
CASSLDHLLGYTF
TGTGCCAGCAGCTTAGACCACCTGTTGGGCTACACCTTC
>TRBV12-3/TRBV12-4|TRBJ1-4|TRBD1|few
CASSPRTGYEKLFF
TGTGCCAGCAGTCCCCGGACAGGGTATGAAAAACTGTTTTTT
>TRBV25-1|TRBJ2-3|TRBD2|.
CASGLAWVSDTQYF
TGTGCCAGCGGACTAGCGTGGGTGTCAGATACGCAGTATTTT
>TRBV5-1|TRBJ1-1|.|few
CASSLAVGVNTEAFF
TGCGCCAGCAGCTTGGCCGTGGGGGTGAACACTGAAGCTTTCTTT
>TRBV11-2|TRBJ2-1|TRBD2|few
CATRAGPEQFF
TGTGCCACTCGAGCGGGGCCTGAGCAGTTCTTC
>TRBV5-1|TRBJ1-6|.|few
CASSLEGTAVTLHF
TGCGCCAGCAGCTTGGAGGGGACCGCTGTTACCCTCCACTTT
>TRBV3-1|TRBJ1-5|.|.
CASSYRDQPQHF
TGTGCCAGCAGTTACAGGGACCAGCCCCAGCATTTT
>TRBV10-3|TRBJ2-1|TRBD2|.
CAISLAGGIHEQFF
TGTGCCATCAGCCTAGCGGGGGGAATCCATGAGCAGTTCTTC
>TRBV12-3/TRBV12-4|TRBJ2-7|TRBD2|.
CASSPGGTSGGPGAMLSYEQYF
TGTGCCAGCAGCCCTGGTGGGACTAGCGGGGGGCCGGGTGCGATGCTCTCCTACGAGCAGTACTTC